The 2 T cell receptor beta chains in this list originate from one sample, sequenced in a study of read filtering for tumor transcriptome and immune sequencing. This library used approximately 390 ng RNA and molecular barcoded adaptors spanning alpha/delta and beta/gamma chains. TCRdb ran MiXCR on the reads and lists one entry per CDR3 protein. The sample lists 35,000 to 50,000 distinct CDR3 sequences; approximately 10% were seen once. Sequenced material: a population of CD138-negative cells sorted from bone marrow. The source of these receptors is a donor at least 40 years old with multiple myeloma.

The sample holds many counts of this clonotype. The chain recombines TRBV2 with TRBJ1-1, with D maybe TRBD1 (5 bases). The CDR3 runs to 13 residues. Germline lookup yields CDR1 SNHLY and CDR2 FYNNEI. The V end lost 4 bases, the J end lost 1 base, and 7 bases lay between the germline ends. CDR3 bases: TGTGCCAGCAGTGGACAGTCGAACACTGAAGCTTTCTTT. This codes for CASSGQSNTEAFF.

This clonotype has a count of ten or more. In nucleotides, the CDR3 is TGTGCCAGCAGCCAAGGAGGGGGCAACACTGAAGCTTTCTTT. Protein: CASSQGGGNTEAFF. The chain has TRBV3-1 and TRBJ1-1; 7 nucleotides agree with TRBD1. Per the germline V gene, CDR1 is LGHDT and CDR2 is YNNKEL (reference sequence). V shed 1 base and J 2 bases; nucleotides not matched to a gene: 1. The CDR3 runs 14 residues.